The 27 T cell receptor beta chains below were found in one sample sequenced in a study of T-cell reconstitution after alpha-beta-depleted transplantation in children. Unique molecular identifiers were used to barcode this TCRbeta library. TCRdb itself ran the PCR reads through MiXCR, one entry per CDR3 protein. This sample has roughly 200,000 distinct CDR3 sequences, with roughly 8.3% found just once. Specimen: PBMCs, mostly from graft donor cells, collected 360 days after TCRalphabeta/CD19-depleted stem cell transplant. The origin of the receptors is a male patient under 10 years old who had a stem cell transplant for acute myeloid leukemia, so the T cells may come from the graft donor.

At least ten counts were recorded for this clonotype. The V call is TRBV6-5, the J call TRBJ2-7; 7 bases are a match to TRBD2. The CDR3 extends over 19 amino acids. V gave up 2 bases and J gave up 1 base; unmatched junction bases: 17. The germline V gene has CDR1 MNHEY and CDR2 SVGAGI. The CDR3 loop reads CASSYRGEASGKPSYEQYF. The CDR3 bases are TGTGCCAGCAGTTACAGGGGCGAAGCTAGCGGCAAGCCTTCCTACGAGCAGTACTTC.

This clonotype was seen a handful of times. The chain links TRBV12-3 or TRBV12-4 to TRBJ2-5, with a tentative D call TRBD2 (6 bases). The CDR3 contains 17 residues. The V gene lost 6 bases and the J gene lost 2 bases, with 22 bases spanning the gap. The CDR3 region is CASSWGEEGPPQETQYF. DNA of the CDR3: TGTGCCAGCAGCTGGGGGGAAGAGGGGCCCCCACAAGAGACCCAGTACTTC.

The chain links TRBV5-1 to TRBJ2-1; 11 bases agree with TRBD2. The V gene's germline CDR1 is SGHRS and CDR2 YFSETQ. This CDR3 contains 14 residues. With V trimmed by 2 bases and J by 9 bases, 4 bases remained unmatched. The DNA for the CDR3 is TGCGCCAGCAGCTTAGGCCTAGCGGGAGGTGAGCAGTTCTTC. Translating gives CASSLGLAGGEQFF.

Turning to this clonotype: A single base separates this from a much larger clone, so it may be a read error. The chain uses TRBV7-2 and TRBJ2-1, with TRBD1 as a possible D gene (6 bases). This CDR3 has 14 amino acids. The germline gives CDR1 SGHTA, CDR2 FQGNSA. V shed 2 bases and J shed 6 bases, with 11 bases lying between them. The CDR3 nucleotides are TGTGCCAGCAGCTTATGCAGGGGATCCAATGAGCAGTTCTTC. Residues: CASSLCRGSNEQFF.

J is TRBJ2-5 and V is TRBV29-1; D call uncertain. Germline V CDR1 and CDR2: SQVTM, ANQGSEA. This CDR3 comprises 11 residues. Trimming removed 3 bases from V and 3 bases from J, with 5 bases in between. CDR3 region: CSVEPEETQYF. The CDR3, as DNA: TGCAGCGTTGAGCCAGAAGAGACCCAGTACTTC. The full variable domain, its missing parts supplied by reference TRBV29-1 and TRBJ2-5, is SAVISQKPSRDICQRGTSLTIQCQVDSQVTMMFWYRQQPGQSLTLIATANQGSEATYESGFVIDKFPISRPNLTFSTLTVSNMSPEDSSIYLCSVEPEETQYFGPGTRLLVL.

CDR3: CASSLDRGGVRQPQHF. The CDR3 region has the DNA TGCGCCAGCAGCTTGGACAGGGGAGGCGTAAGGCAGCCCCAGCATTTT. This chain links TRBV5-1 with TRBJ1-5; 7 bases map to TRBD1. The CDR3 contains 16 residues. The germline CDR1 and CDR2 sequences are SGHRS and YFSETQ. J lost 7 bases, V lost 0 bases, and 10 bases had no gene match.

There are many counts of this clonotype. This chain links TRBV5-1 with TRBJ2-1; possible D gene TRBD1, 5 bases. V lost 1 base and J lost 6, with 11 bases in between. This CDR3 region has 14 residues. CDR1 SGHRS and CDR2 YFSETQ come from the germline V gene. The CDR3 DNA follows: TGCGCCAGCAGCTTGATTCTAGGGGCCAATGAGCAGTTCTTC. This sequence encodes CASSLILGANEQFF.

The V gene is TRBV20-1, the J gene TRBJ2-7, with TRBD2 identical over 14 bases. The CDR3 loop spans 16 amino acids. Germline lookup yields CDR1 DFQATT and CDR2 SNEGSKA (reference sequence). Unmatched junction bases numbered 12, after V lost 6 bases and J lost 5 bases. CDR3 nucleotides: TGCAGTGCGACGACTAGCGGGAGGGCCATTTGGGACGAGCAGTACTTC. It codes for CSATTSGRAIWDEQYF.

This clonotype has ten or more counts. The chain carries TRBV29-1 and TRBJ2-5; no reliable D call. The CDR3 length is 9 residues. V lost 3 bases to trimming and J lost 5 bases, with 1 base between them. Per germline, CDR1 SQVTM and CDR2 ANQGSEA. CDR3 region: CSVDETQYF. The DNA for the CDR3 is TGCAGCGTTGACGAGACCCAGTACTTC.

The table lists this clonotype with many counts. The chain employs TRBV12-3 or TRBV12-4 and TRBJ2-2; 9 bases fit TRBD2. The CDR3 extends over 15 amino acids. With 3 bases clipped from V and 2 bases from J, the junction kept 1 base outside the gene matches. This CDR3 is CASSLGLANTGELFF. The CDR3 DNA reads as TGTGCCAGCAGTTTGGGACTAGCCAACACCGGGGAGCTGTTTTTT.

This clonotype was counted ten times or more. One end of the junction fails to match germline, which may point to a read error. The chain recombines TRBV7-2 with TRBJ2-7; 8 nucleotides line up with TRBD2. The CDR3 totals 12 residues. Germline assignment: CDR1 SGHTA and CDR2 FQGNSA. Here the CDR3 reads CASSLLPGLVEF. For the CDR3, the DNA is TGTGCCAGCAGCTTACTCCCGGGACTAGTAGAGTTC.

DNA for the CDR3: TGTGCCAGCAGCTTAGCGCGGACAGGGGGCAGAGAGACCCAGTACTTC. This sequence encodes CASSLARTGGRETQYF. The V call is TRBV7-2, the J call TRBJ2-5, with 11 bases lining up with TRBD1. Germline CDR1 and CDR2: SGHTA and FQGNSA. The CDR3 contains 16 residues. The V and J ends lost 0 bases and 4 bases, in that order; junction bases with no gene match: 4.

This clonotype was observed at least ten times. The V call is TRBV12-3 or TRBV12-4, the J call TRBJ2-5, with D perhaps TRBD2 (6 bases). This CDR3 comprises 13 residues. Between the trimmed V and J ends, which lost 6 bases and 9 bases, there was a span of 17 bases. The CDR3 DNA is TGTGCCAGCAGCTCGGTTGGGGGGAAGGCCCAGTACTTC. Translating it yields CASSSVGGKAQYF.

This clonotype was picked up a small number of times. The chain combines TRBV5-1 with TRBJ1-2; D is perhaps TRBD1 (6 bases). The CDR3 spans 13 residues. Trimming stripped 2 bases from V and 7 bases from J, with 12 bases between. The germline CDR1 and CDR2 sequences are SGHRS and YFSETQ. Here the CDR3 reads CASSFGDNSGYTF. CDR3 sequence (DNA): TGCGCCAGCAGCTTCGGGGACAATTCTGGCTACACCTTC.

This clonotype came up a few times. V gene TRBV6-1 combines with J gene TRBJ1-4; D is unclear. V was trimmed by 6 bases and J by 10 bases, leaving 15 bases between them. This CDR3 contains 13 residues. CDR1 is MNHNS, CDR2 SASEGT, per germline. Here the CDR3 reads CASRDVSARKLFF. The DNA for the CDR3 is TGTGCCAGCAGAGACGTTAGTGCGCGAAAACTGTTTTTT.

The J gene is TRBJ2-7, the V gene TRBV4-1, with TRBD1 identical over 8 bases. CDR1 is MGHRA, CDR2 YSYEKL, per germline. V shed 0 bases and J 5 bases; nucleotides not matched to a gene: 6. The length of the CDR3 is 15 residues. This CDR3 is CASSQDQGANNEQYV. DNA for the CDR3: TGCGCCAGCAGCCAAGATCAGGGGGCGAATAACGAGCAGTACGTC.

This clonotype was detected ten times or more. This rearrangement joins TRBV12-3 or TRBV12-4 to TRBJ1-1; D gene ambiguous. This CDR3 contains 13 residues. Trimming removed 6 bases at V and 5 bases at J, with 13 bases between. The CDR3, as DNA: TGTGCCAGCAGGGCGAAGAGGTGGACTGAAGCTTTCTTT. This codes for CASRAKRWTEAFF.

This clonotype was counted ten times or more. The chain combines TRBV20-1 with TRBJ2-5, with 9 positions matching TRBD2. Germline CDR1 DFQATT, CDR2 SNEGSKA (reference sequence). The CDR3 spans 15 residues. Trimming took 3 bases from V and 5 from J; bases not matched to a gene: 10. CDR3 DNA: TGCAGTGCTAGGAGGATAGCGGGAGCTCAGGAGACCCAGTACTTC. Protein sequence: CSARRIAGAQETQYF.

This clonotype has at least ten counts. The V and J genes are TRBV9 and TRBJ1-6; D is ambiguous. Germline CDR1 and CDR2: SGDLS and YYNGEE. V lost 4 bases to trimming and J lost 8 bases, with 13 bases between them. This CDR3 spans 14 amino acids. The CDR3 loop reads CASSPPGWDSPLHF. In DNA, the CDR3 is TGTGCCAGCAGCCCACCCGGATGGGATTCACCCCTCCACTTT.

The chain employs TRBV7-8 and TRBJ2-1; the D is unclear. This CDR3 is built from 15 residues. Trimming took 3 bases from V and 9 from J, leaving 18 bases between them. Germline V gives CDR1 SGHVS, CDR2 FQNEAQ. CDR3 amino acids: CASSFGSPILSEQFF. For the CDR3, the DNA is TGTGCCAGCAGCTTCGGCTCCCCGATCCTAAGTGAGCAGTTCTTC.

The CDR3, as DNA: TGCGCCAGCAGCCCCAGCGGGAGGGCCATTGAGACCCAGTACTTC. Translation: CASSPSGRAIETQYF. The chain couples TRBV4-1 to TRBJ2-5; TRBD2 agrees at 10 bases. Germline CDR1 is MGHRA and CDR2 is YSYEKL. The CDR3 totals 15 residues. The trim removed 4 bases at V and 5 bases at J, leaving 7 bases unmatched.

V usage is TRBV18 and J usage is TRBJ2-7; D may be TRBD2 (5 bases). The V gene lost 3 bases and the J gene lost 5 bases, with 14 bases spanning the gap. This CDR3 spans 14 amino acids. Germline V lookup: CDR1 KGHSH, CDR2 LQKENI. CDR3 region: CASSPRHSGDEQYF. The CDR3 region has the DNA TGTGCCAGCTCACCGAGACACTCCGGGGACGAGCAGTACTTC.

The chain carries TRBV5-1 and TRBJ2-3, with D possibly matching TRBD1 (7 bases). Germline V gene sequence: CDR1 SGHRS, CDR2 YFSETQ. The germline V and J ends were trimmed by 5 bases and 0 bases, with 16 bases remaining between them. The CDR3 contains 16 residues. The DNA of the CDR3 is TGCGCCAGCAGAAACCAACAGGGGACTAGCACAGATACGCAGTATTTT. Amino acids: CASRNQQGTSTDTQYF. The full variable domain, completed using reference TRBV5-1 and TRBJ2-3, is KAGVTQTPRYLIKTRGQQVTLSCSPISGHRSVSWYQQTPGQGLQFLFEYFSETQRNKGNFPGRFSGRQFSNSRSEMNVSTLELGDSALYLCASRNQQGTSTDTQYFGPGTRLTVL.

This clonotype was seen at least ten times. This chain connects TRBV29-1 to TRBJ2-3; 8 nucleotides agree with TRBD1. After removal of 8 bases from V and 2 bases from J, the junction contained 12 bases not matched to a gene. In germline, CDR1 is SQVTM, CDR2 ANQGSEA. The CDR3 is 15 amino acids. The chain's CDR3 is CSTPSETGDTDTQYF. The CDR3 DNA sequence: TGCAGCACCCCCTCGGAGACAGGGGACACAGATACGCAGTATTTT.

The chain employs TRBV24-1 and TRBJ2-7, with TRBD1 identical over 9 bases. V lost 1 base, J lost 0 bases, and 9 bases stayed unmatched. The CDR3 loop spans 18 amino acids. Germline V lookup: CDR1 KGHDR, CDR2 SFDVKD. For the CDR3, the DNA is TGTGCCACCAGTGATTTCGGGTTCCGGACAGGGGCCTCCTACGAGCAGTACGTC. Its protein is CATSDFGFRTGASYEQYV.

This clonotype has ten or more counts. The chain carries TRBV7-2 and TRBJ2-3; no clear D gene. Trimming pared 5 bases from V and 2 bases from J, leaving 8 bases between. Germline V CDR1 and CDR2: SGHTA, FQGNSA. The CDR3 contains 13 residues. This CDR3 reads CASSNHPTDTQYF. The CDR3 DNA is TGTGCCAGCAGCAACCACCCCACAGATACGCAGTATTTT.

The chain joins TRBV12-3 or TRBV12-4 to TRBJ2-5, with D unclear. V was pared by 6 bases and J by 1 base, with 6 bases between. The CDR3 is 12 amino acids. The CDR3 spells CASRRAQETQYF. For the CDR3, the DNA is TGTGCCAGCAGGCGTGCCCAAGAGACCCAGTACTTC.